This paragraph reports one T cell receptor (beta chain). Its cognate antigen is unknown. The data derive from a study of shared clonotypes between healthy human individuals. The germline V gene has CDR1 GTSNPN and CDR2 SVGIG (reference sequence). V was clipped by 5 bases and J by 6 bases; unmatched bases: 7. CDR3 length: 14 amino acids. General observations from the study: The study generally estimated greater richness for naive than memory subsets. Clonotype sharing levels among donors were expected to vary with sequencing depth.

An approximately 200 ng quantity of DNA, about 30,000 T cell genomes, went into the sorted-subset replicate PCRs. Assay used: immunoSEQ multiplex PCR; TCRdb lists only in-frame clones, some missing. This sample carries 800,000 to 1,200,000 clones, around 78% of them seen once, and the ten largest clones take roughly 0.56%. The sequencing input was memory CD4+ T cells from PBMCs. Subset reported: CD45RA-negative fraction. This TCR came from a man aged 18 to 29 in good health. Some clones in this sample may be carry-over from other donors' samples. V and J are TRBV30 and TRBJ1-2; the match to TRBD1 covers 12 bases. The DNA of the CDR3 is TGTGCCTGGTCCCGGGACAGGGGGCTCCATGGCTACACCTTC. Translation gives CAWSRDRGLHGYTF.